Here is one T cell receptor beta chain with its context. The antigen is not known. The data are from a study of T-cell memory formation after mild COVID-19. Study outcomes and limitations: Shrinking CD4+ clones were chiefly CM and EM; CD8+ ones were chiefly EMRA.

The TCR alpha and TCR beta cDNA libraries, bearing sample barcodes and UMIs, were generated by 5'RACE using constant-segment primers. TCRdb re-derived calls from the 5' RACE reads in MiXCR, one entry per CDR3 protein. The sample lists hundreds of thousands of distinct CDR3 sequences, roughly 25% seen once, with about an eighth in the top ten. The CDR3 totals 15 residues. In germline, CDR1 is SGHAT, CDR2 FQNNGV. The ends lost 3 bases at V and 4 bases at J; junction bases unmatched: 6. Input material: PBMCs or a T cell subset sorted from them (not recorded which). This receptor was obtained from an adult woman who had mild COVID-19 (a few samples of this study predate the infection). Cell type and time point are not known. This rearrangement joins TRBV11-2 to TRBJ2-1; 7 bases are a match to TRBD2. The CDR3 is CASSFRTGGYNEQFF. DNA for the CDR3: TGTGCCAGCAGCTTTCGGACGGGGGGTTACAATGAGCAGTTCTTC.